This T cell receptor (beta chain) was identified during a study of T cell changes during pregnancy in multiple sclerosis. Sequenced by immunoSEQ multiplex PCR; TCRdb stores in-frame clones only, minus some. The profile shows fewer than 150,000 clones, roughly 96% of them singletons. Germline CDR1 LGHNA, CDR2 YSLEER. The junction had 9 bases not matched to a gene; V was cut back by 0 bases and J by 7 bases. This CDR3 contains 17 residues. V and J are TRBV4-3 and TRBJ2-1; 10 bases map to TRBD2. The receptor's source is a female donor with multiple sclerosis, enrolled in a pregnancy study. The sample in question was peripheral blood, obtained after pregnancy. The CDR3 bases are TGCGCCAGCAGCCAAGAAAACCTAGCGGGAGTGGTAAATGAGCAGTTCTTC. It translates to CASSQENLAGVVNEQFF.